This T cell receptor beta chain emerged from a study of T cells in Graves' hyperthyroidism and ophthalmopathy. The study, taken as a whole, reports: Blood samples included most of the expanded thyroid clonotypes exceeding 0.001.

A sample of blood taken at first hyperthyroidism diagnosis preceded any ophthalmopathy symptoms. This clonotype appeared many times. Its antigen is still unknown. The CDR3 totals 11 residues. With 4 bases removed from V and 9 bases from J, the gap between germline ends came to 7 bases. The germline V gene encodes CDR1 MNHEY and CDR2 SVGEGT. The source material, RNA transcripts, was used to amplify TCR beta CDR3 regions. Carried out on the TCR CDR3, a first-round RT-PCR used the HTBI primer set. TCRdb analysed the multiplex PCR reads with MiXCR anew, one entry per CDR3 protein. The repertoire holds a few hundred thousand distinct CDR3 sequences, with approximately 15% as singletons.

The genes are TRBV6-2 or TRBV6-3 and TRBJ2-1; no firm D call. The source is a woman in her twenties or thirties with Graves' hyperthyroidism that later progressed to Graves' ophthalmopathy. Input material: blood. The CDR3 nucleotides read TGTGCCAGCAGTTTCGGCCCTGAGCAGTTCTTC. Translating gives CASSFGPEQFF.